The sequence of this TCR beta chain was determined in a study of cytotoxic CD8 clonotypes in ibrutinib-treated CLL. Looking at the study overall: Partial responders approximately 24, complete 2; some twelve progressed and around 15 stayed in remission by median around 68 months. Response sampling took place at median 12 months of treatment, range 6 to 36.

Method: immunoSEQ multiplex PCR; TCRdb's copy keeps in-frame clones and lacks some. The sample records more than 110,000 clones, around 80% being singletons. CDR1 and CDR2 (germline): MNHEY, SMNVEV (reference sequence). V gave up 6 bases and J gave up 5 bases, with 13 bases separating them. CDR3 size: 13 residues. This TCR was recovered from a human donor with chronic lymphocytic leukemia. V is TRBV27 and J is TRBJ1-2, with TRBD1 as a possible D gene (6 bases). The sequencing here drew on PBMCs, taken after 36 months of ibrutinib treatment. The chain's CDR3 is CASRFGRGYGYTF. DNA for the CDR3: TGTGCCAGCAGATTCGGCAGGGGATATGGCTACACCTTC.